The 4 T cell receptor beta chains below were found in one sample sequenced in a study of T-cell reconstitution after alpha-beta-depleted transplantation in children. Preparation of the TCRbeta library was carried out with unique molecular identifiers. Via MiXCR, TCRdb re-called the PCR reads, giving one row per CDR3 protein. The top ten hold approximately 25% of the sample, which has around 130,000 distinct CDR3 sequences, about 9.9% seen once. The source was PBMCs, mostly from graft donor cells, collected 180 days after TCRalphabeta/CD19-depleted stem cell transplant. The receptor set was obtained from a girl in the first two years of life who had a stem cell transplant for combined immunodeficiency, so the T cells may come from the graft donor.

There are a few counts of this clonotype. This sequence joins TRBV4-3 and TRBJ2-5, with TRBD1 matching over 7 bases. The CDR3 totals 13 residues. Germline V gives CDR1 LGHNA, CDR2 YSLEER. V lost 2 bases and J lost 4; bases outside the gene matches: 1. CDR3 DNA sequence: TGCGCCAGCAGCCAAAACAGGGGAGAGACCCAGTACTTC. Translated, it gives CASSQNRGETQYF.

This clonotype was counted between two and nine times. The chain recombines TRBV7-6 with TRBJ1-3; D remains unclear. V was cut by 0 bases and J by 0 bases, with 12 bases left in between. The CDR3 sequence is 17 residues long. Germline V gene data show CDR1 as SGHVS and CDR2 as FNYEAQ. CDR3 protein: CASSLAQRGGSGNTIYF. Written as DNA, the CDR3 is TGTGCCAGCAGCTTAGCGCAGCGGGGTGGCTCTGGAAACACCATATATTTT.

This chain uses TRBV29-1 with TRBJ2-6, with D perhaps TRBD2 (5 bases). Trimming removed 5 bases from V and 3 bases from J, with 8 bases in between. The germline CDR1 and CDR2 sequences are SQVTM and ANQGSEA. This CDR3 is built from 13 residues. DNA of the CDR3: TGCAGCGTTCAGGAGGTTGGGGCCAACGTCCTGACTTTC. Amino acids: CSVQEVGANVLTF.

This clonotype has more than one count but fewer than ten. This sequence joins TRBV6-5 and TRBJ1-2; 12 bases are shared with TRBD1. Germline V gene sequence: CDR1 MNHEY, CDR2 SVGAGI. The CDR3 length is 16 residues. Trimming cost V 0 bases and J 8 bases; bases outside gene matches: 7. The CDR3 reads CASSYSPGQGARGYTF. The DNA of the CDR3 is TGTGCCAGCAGTTACTCGCCGGGACAGGGGGCAAGAGGCTACACCTTC.